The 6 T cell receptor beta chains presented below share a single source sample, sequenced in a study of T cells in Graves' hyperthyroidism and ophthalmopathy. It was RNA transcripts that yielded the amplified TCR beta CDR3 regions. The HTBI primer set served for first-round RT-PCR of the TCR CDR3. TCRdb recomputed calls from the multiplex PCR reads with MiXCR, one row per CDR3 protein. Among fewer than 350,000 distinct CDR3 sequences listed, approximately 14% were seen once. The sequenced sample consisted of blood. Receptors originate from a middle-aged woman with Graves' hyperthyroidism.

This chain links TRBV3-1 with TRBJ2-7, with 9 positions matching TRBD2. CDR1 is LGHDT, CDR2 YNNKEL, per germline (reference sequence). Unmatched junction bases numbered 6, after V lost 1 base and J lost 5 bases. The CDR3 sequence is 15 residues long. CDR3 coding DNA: TGTGCCAGCAGCCAAGGACTAGCGGATTGGGACGAGCAGTACTTC. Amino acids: CASSQGLADWDEQYF.

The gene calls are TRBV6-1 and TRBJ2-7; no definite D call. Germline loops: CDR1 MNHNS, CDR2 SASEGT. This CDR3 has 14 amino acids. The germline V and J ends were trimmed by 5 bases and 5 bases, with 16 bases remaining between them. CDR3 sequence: CASSPLGPVNEQYF. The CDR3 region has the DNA TGTGCCAGCAGTCCATTGGGCCCGGTCAACGAGCAGTACTTC.

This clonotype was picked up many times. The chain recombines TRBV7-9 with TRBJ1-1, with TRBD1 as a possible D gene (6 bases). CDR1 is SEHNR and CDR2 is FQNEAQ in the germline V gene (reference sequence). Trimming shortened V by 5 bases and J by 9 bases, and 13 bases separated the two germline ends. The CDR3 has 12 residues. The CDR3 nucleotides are TGTGCCAGCAGCCTCCTACAGGGTCAAGCTTTCTTT. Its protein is CASSLLQGQAFF.

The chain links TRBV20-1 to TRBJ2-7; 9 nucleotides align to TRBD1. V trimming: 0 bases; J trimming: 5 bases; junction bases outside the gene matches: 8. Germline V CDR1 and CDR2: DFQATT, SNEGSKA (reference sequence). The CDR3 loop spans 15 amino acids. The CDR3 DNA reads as TGCAGTGCTAGAGACTCCGGGACAGGGAGAGACGAGCAGTACTTC. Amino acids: CSARDSGTGRDEQYF.

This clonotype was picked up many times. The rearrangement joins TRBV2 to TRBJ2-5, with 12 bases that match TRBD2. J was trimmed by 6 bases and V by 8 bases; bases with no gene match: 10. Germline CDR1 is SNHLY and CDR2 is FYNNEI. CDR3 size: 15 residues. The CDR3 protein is CASSGLAGPGQTQYF. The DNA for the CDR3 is TGTGCCAGCTCGGGACTAGCGGGCCCTGGGCAGACCCAGTACTTC.

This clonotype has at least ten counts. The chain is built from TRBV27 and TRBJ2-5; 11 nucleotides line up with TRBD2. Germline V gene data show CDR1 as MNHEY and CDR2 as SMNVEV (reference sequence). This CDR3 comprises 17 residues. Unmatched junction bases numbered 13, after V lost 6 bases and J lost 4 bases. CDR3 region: CASRGNLGLAESETQYF. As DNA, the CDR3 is TGTGCCAGCAGGGGTAATCTGGGACTAGCGGAGTCAGAGACCCAGTACTTC.